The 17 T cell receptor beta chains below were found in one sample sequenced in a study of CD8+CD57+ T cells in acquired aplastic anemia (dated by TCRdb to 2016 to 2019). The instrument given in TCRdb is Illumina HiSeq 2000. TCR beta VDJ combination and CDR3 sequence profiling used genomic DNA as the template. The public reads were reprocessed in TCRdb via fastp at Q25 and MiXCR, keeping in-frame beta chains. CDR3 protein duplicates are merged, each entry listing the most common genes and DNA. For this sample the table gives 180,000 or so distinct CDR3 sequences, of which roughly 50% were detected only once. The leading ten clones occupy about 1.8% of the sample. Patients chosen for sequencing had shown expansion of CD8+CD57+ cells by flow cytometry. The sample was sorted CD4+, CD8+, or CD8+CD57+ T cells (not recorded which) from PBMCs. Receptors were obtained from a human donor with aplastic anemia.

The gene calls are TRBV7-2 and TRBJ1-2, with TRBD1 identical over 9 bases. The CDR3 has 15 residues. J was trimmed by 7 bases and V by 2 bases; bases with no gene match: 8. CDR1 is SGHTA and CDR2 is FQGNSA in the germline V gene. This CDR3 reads CASSLPGQGLGGYTF. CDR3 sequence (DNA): TGTGCCAGCAGCTTACCGGGACAGGGATTGGGTGGCTACACCTTC.

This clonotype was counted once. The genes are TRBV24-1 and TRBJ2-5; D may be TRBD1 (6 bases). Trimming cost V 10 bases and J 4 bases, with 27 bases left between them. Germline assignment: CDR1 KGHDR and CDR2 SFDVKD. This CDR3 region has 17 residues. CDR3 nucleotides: TGTGCCACAGCCCCGGGACAAGAGATGGGGAACCGAGAGACCCAGTACTTC. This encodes CATAPGQEMGNRETQYF.

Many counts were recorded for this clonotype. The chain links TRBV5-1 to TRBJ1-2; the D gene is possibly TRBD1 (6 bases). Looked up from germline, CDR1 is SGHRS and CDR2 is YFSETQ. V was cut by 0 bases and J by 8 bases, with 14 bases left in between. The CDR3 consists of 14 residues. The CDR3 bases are TGCGCCAGCAGCTTGGCCTTGGGGGGCGAAGGCTACACCTTC. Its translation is CASSLALGGEGYTF.

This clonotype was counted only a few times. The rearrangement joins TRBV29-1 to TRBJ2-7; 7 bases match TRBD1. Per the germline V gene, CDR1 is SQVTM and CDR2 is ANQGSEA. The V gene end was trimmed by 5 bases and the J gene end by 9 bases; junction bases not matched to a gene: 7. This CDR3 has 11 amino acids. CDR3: CSVYGQVGQYF. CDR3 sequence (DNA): TGCAGCGTTTATGGACAGGTGGGGCAGTACTTC.

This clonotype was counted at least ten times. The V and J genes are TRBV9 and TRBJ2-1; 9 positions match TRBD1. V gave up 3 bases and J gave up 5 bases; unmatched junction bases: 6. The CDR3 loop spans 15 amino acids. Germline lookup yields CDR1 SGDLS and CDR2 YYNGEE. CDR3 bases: TGTGCCAGCAGCGGAGGGACAGGGACCCACAATGAGCAGTTCTTC. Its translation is CASSGGTGTHNEQFF.

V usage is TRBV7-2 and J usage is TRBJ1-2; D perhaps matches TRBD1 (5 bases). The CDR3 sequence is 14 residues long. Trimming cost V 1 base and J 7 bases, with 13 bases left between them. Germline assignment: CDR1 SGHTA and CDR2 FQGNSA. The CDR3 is CASSLGRVDSGYTF. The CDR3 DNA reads TGTGCCAGCAGCTTAGGCAGGGTCGATTCTGGCTACACCTTC.

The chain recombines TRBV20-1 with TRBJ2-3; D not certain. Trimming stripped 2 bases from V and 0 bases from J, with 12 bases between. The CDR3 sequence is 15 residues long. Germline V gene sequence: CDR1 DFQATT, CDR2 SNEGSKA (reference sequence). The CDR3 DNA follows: TGCAGTGCTAGACTTTCTCCCTTAAGCACAGATACGCAGTATTTT. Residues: CSARLSPLSTDTQYF.

The CDR3 coding sequence is TGTGCCAGCAGCCAAGTGGCTAGCGGGAATCGTGAGCAGTACTTC. It yields the protein CASSQVASGNREQYF. The rearrangement joins TRBV14 to TRBJ2-7, with TRBD2 matching over 9 bases. Germline V gene sequence: CDR1 SGHDN, CDR2 FVKESK. With 1 base clipped from V and 7 bases from J, the junction kept 8 bases outside the gene matches. CDR3 size: 15 residues.

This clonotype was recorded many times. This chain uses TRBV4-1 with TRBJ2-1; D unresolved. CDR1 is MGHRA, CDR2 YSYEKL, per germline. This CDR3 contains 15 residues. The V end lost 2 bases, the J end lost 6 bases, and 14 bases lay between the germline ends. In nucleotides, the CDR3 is TGCGCCAGCAGCCAACCACCGGTGAACGTCAATGAGCAGTTCTTC. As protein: CASSQPPVNVNEQFF.

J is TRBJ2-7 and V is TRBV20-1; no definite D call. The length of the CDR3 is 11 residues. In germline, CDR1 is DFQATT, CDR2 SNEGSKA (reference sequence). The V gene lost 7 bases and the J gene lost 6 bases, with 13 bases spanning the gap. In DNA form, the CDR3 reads TGCAGTGTGCAGCTCCCCTCCGAGCAGTACTTC. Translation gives CSVQLPSEQYF.

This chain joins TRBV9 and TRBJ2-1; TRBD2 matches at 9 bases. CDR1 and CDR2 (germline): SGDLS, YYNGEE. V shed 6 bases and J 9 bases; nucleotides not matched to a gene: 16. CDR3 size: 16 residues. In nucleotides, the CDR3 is TGTGCCAGCACATTCTCCCTTATAGCGGGAGACGGTGAGCAGTTCTTC. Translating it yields CASTFSLIAGDGEQFF.

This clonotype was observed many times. CDR3 loop: CAISGSSPYEQYF. The CDR3 coding sequence is TGTGCCATCAGTGGGAGTAGCCCCTACGAGCAGTACTTC. V usage is TRBV10-3 and J usage is TRBJ2-7; D ambiguous. Germline V gives CDR1 ENHRY, CDR2 SYGVKD. The CDR3 loop spans 13 amino acids. Trimming shortened V by 4 bases and J by 2 bases, and 9 bases separated the two germline ends.

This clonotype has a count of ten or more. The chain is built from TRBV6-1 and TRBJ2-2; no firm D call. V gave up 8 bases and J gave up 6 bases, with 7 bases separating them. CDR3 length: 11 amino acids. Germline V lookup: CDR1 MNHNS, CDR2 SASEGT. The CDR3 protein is CASRRPGELFF. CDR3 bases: TGTGCCAGCCGACGGCCCGGGGAGCTGTTTTTT.

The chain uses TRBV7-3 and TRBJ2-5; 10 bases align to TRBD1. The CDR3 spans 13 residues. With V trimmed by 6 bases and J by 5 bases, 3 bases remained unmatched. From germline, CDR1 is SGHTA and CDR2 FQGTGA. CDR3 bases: TGTGCCAGCAGTGGGACAGGGGTCGAGACCCAGTACTTC. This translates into CASSGTGVETQYF.

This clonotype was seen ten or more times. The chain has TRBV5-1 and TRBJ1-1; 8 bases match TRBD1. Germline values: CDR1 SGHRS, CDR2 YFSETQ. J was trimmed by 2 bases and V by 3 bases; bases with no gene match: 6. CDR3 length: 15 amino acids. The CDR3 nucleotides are TGCGCCAGCAGCTCCGCAGGGGGCTTCAACACTGAAGCTTTCTTT. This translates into CASSSAGGFNTEAFF.

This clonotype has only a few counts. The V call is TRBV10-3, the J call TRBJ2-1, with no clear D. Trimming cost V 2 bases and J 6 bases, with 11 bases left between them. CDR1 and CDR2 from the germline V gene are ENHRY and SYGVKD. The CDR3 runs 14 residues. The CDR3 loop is CAISEKDGPNEQFF. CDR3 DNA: TGTGCCATCAGTGAGAAGGACGGTCCCAATGAGCAGTTCTTC.

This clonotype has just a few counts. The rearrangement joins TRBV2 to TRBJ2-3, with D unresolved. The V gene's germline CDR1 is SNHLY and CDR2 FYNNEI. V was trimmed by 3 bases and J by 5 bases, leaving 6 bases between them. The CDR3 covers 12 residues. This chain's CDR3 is CASSEGIDTQYF. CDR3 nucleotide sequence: TGTGCCAGCAGTGAGGGGATAGATACGCAGTATTTT.